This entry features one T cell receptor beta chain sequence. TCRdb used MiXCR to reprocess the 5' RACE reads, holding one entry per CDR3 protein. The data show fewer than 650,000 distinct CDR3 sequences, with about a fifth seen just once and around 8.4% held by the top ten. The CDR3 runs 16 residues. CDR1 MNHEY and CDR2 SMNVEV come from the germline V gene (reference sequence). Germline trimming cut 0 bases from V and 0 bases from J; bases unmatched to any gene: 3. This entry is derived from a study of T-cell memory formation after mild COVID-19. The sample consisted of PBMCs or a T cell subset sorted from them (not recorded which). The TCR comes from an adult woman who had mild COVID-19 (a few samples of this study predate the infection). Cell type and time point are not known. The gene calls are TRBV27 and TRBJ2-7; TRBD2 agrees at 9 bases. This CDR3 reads CASSLSLAGDSYEQYF. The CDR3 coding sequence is TGTGCCAGCAGTTTATCACTAGCGGGCGACTCCTACGAGCAGTACTTC.